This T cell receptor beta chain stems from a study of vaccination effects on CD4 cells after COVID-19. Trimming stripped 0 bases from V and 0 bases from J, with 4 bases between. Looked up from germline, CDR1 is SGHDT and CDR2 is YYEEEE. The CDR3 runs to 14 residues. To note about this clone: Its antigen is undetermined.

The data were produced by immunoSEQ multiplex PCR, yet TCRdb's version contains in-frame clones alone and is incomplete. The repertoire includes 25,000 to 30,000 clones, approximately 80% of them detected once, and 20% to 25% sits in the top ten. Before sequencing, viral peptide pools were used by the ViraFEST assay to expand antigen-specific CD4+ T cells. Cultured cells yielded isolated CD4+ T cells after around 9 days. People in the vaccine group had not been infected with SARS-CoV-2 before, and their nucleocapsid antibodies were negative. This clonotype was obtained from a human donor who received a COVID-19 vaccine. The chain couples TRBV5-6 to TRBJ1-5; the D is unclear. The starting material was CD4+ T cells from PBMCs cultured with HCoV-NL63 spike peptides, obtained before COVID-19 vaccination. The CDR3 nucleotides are TGTGCCAGCAGCTTGGGGTATAGCAATCAGCCCCAGCATTTT. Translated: CASSLGYSNQPQHF.